Given below is one T cell receptor beta chain in context. These data belong to a study of blood T cells in healthy people across ages. The junction had 23 bases not matched to a gene; V was cut back by 6 bases and J by 2 bases. The CDR3 length is 21 residues. The germline gives CDR1 DFQATT, CDR2 SNEGSKA (reference sequence). Primed by a sample-barcoded 5' primer and a J-beta primer mix, a second PCR proceeded for about 6 to 11 cycles. TCRdb recomputed calls from the 5' RACE reads with MiXCR, one row per CDR3 protein. This sample has some 1.4 million distinct CDR3 sequences, with approximately 40% found just once.

Sequencing was done on a sample of blood. V gene TRBV20-1 combines with J gene TRBJ2-3; TRBD2 aligns across 13 bases. This TCR derives from a young woman in good health. The CDR3 sequence is CSAPKPPYRTSGRVVTDTQYF. Here the CDR3 DNA reads TGCAGTGCACCTAAGCCCCCGTATCGGACTAGCGGGAGAGTAGTCACAGATACGCAGTATTTT.